What follows are 25 T cell receptor beta chains derived from one specimen sequenced in a study of T-cell memory formation after mild COVID-19. Via MiXCR, TCRdb re-called the 5' RACE reads, giving one row per CDR3 protein. The repertoire includes about 290,000 distinct CDR3 sequences, approximately 15% of them detected once, and over 20% sits in the top ten. The sample consisted of PBMCs or a T cell subset sorted from them (not recorded which). The receptors here all came from a man aged 18 to 35 who had mild COVID-19 (a few samples of this study predate the infection). Cell type and time point are not known.

This clonotype was observed many times. The chain carries TRBV7-9 and TRBJ2-3, with D possibly matching TRBD2 (7 bases). Germline V gene data show CDR1 as SEHNR and CDR2 as FQNEAQ (reference sequence). The CDR3 contains 14 residues. The V gene lost 11 bases and the J gene lost 7 bases, with 22 bases spanning the gap. This CDR3 is CAGGAASSVNTQYF. CDR3 bases: TGTGCCGGGGGGGCAGCCTCTAGCGTGAATACGCAGTATTTT.

The CDR3 region has the DNA TGTGCCAGCAGCTTAGCCAGCGACGAGCAGTACGTC. This sequence encodes CASSLASDEQYV. This chain joins TRBV7-9 and TRBJ2-7, with D unclear. Germline CDR1 is SEHNR and CDR2 is FQNEAQ (reference sequence). V lost 0 bases and J 5 bases, leaving 5 bases between the germline ends. The CDR3 runs to 12 residues.

This clonotype showed up just a few times. The chain uses TRBV27 and TRBJ1-2, with a weak D call TRBD1 (6 bases). The CDR3 is 19 amino acids. Germline V gene sequence: CDR1 MNHEY, CDR2 SMNVEV (reference sequence). V lost 3 bases, J lost 3 bases, and 26 bases lay in between. CDR3 amino acids: CASSFFSDRATKWDYGYTF. The DNA of the CDR3 is TGTGCCAGCAGTTTTTTCTCGGACAGAGCCACCAAGTGGGACTATGGCTACACCTTC.

The chain carries TRBV3-1 and TRBJ2-3, with 8 bases matching TRBD2. CDR1 and CDR2 from the germline V gene are LGHDT and YNNKEL (reference sequence). The trim removed 2 bases at V and 5 bases at J, leaving 6 bases unmatched. CDR3 length equals 15 residues. CDR3 amino acids: CASSQNAGGGDTQYF. The CDR3, as DNA: TGTGCCAGCAGCCAAAACGCGGGGGGAGGAGATACGCAGTATTTT.

This chain links TRBV9 with TRBJ1-2, with 7 bases matching TRBD1. The junction had 6 bases not matched to a gene; V was cut back by 3 bases and J by 4 bases. The germline V gene has CDR1 SGDLS and CDR2 YYNGEE. This CDR3 contains 14 residues. CDR3 residues: CASSAGGQFYGYTF. The DNA for the CDR3 is TGTGCCAGCAGCGCGGGGGGACAGTTCTATGGCTACACCTTC.

This rearrangement joins TRBV5-4 to TRBJ1-2, with D unresolved. V was trimmed by 4 bases and J by 1 base, leaving 8 bases between them. Germline V lookup: CDR1 SGHNT, CDR2 YYREEE (reference sequence). The CDR3 loop spans 13 amino acids. The CDR3 DNA follows: TGTGCCAGCAGCCAAAACATTAACTATGGCTACACCTTC. Translating it yields CASSQNINYGYTF.

This chain uses TRBV7-9 with TRBJ2-5; 7 bases align to TRBD1. V dropped 1 base and J dropped 5; count of bases not matched to a gene: 4. The CDR3 contains 14 residues. Germline CDR1 reads SEHNR; CDR2 reads FQNEAQ (reference sequence). CDR3: CASSLGQGLETQYF. As DNA, the CDR3 is TGTGCCAGCAGCTTAGGACAGGGTCTGGAGACCCAGTACTTC.

This clonotype showed up just a few times. The rearrangement links TRBV24-1 to TRBJ1-1; D not certain. In germline, CDR1 is KGHDR, CDR2 SFDVKD. The CDR3 runs to 11 residues. The V gene lost 12 bases and the J gene lost 5 bases, with 12 bases spanning the gap. CDR3 region: CAAGEGTEAFF. DNA for the CDR3: TGTGCCGCCGGAGAGGGTACTGAAGCTTTCTTT.

The chain has TRBV7-2 and TRBJ1-1; D call uncertain. CDR3 length equals 14 residues. The V end was cut by 1 base, the J end by 4 bases, with 10 bases between. Looked up from germline, CDR1 is SGHTA and CDR2 is FQGNSA. The DNA for the CDR3 is TGTGCCAGCAGCTTAGTTTACAGCGGCACTGAAGCTTTCTTT. Translating gives CASSLVYSGTEAFF.

In DNA, the CDR3 is TGCGCCAGCAGCCCGGACGCCGGTCAGAACACTGAAGCTTTCTTT. Translated: CASSPDAGQNTEAFF. This chain connects TRBV5-1 to TRBJ1-1; D is unresolved. V was pared by 4 bases and J by 1 base, with 14 bases between. Germline loops: CDR1 SGHRS, CDR2 YFSETQ. This CDR3 contains 15 residues.

This clonotype was seen more than once but under ten times. The chain is built from TRBV12-3 or TRBV12-4 and TRBJ2-3; D is ambiguous. The CDR3 length is 12 residues. The V end lost 4 bases, the J end lost 7 bases, and 9 bases lay between the germline ends. The CDR3 DNA reads TGTGCCAGCAGTTATGTAAGGAATACGCAGTATTTT. It yields the protein CASSYVRNTQYF.

J is TRBJ2-1 and V is TRBV7-8; 7 bases agree with TRBD2. Germline CDR1 SGHVS, CDR2 FQNEAQ. This CDR3 has 14 amino acids. The junction had 4 bases not matched to a gene; V was cut back by 1 base and J by 7 bases. The CDR3 DNA follows: TGTGCCAGCAGCTTAGGATCTAGCGGAAATGAGCAGTTCTTC. This sequence encodes CASSLGSSGNEQFF.

In this sample, this clonotype turned up a few times. The V and J genes are TRBV6-5 and TRBJ1-1, with 8 nucleotides matching TRBD1. The CDR3 is made up of 17 amino acids. V was pared by 0 bases and J by 4 bases, with 10 bases of the junction left unmatched. Germline V gene sequence: CDR1 MNHEY, CDR2 SVGAGI. The CDR3 spells CASSYSGAGGGSTEAFF. For the CDR3, the DNA is TGTGCCAGCAGTTACTCGGGGGCAGGGGGCGGTAGCACTGAAGCTTTCTTT.

This chain links TRBV20-1 with TRBJ2-5, with 8 bases matching TRBD1. CDR1 is DFQATT, CDR2 SNEGSKA, per germline (reference sequence). The CDR3 contains 13 residues. The V segment lost 6 bases and the J segment 2 bases; nucleotides outside the gene matches: 5. CDR3 in amino acids: CSATGQEQETQYF. DNA of the CDR3: TGCAGTGCAACGGGACAGGAACAAGAGACCCAGTACTTC.

The table lists this clonotype with a few counts. This chain connects TRBV13 to TRBJ2-3, with 9 bases that match TRBD2. Germline V lookup: CDR1 PRHDT, CDR2 FYEKMQ (reference sequence). The junction had 11 bases not matched to a gene; V was cut back by 5 bases and J by 2 bases. This CDR3 comprises 17 residues. The CDR3 DNA follows: TGTGCCAGCAGCCCCCGGGGTAGCGGGGGCCACACAGATACGCAGTATTTT. Its protein is CASSPRGSGGHTDTQYF. The whole variable domain, filled in from reference TRBV13 and TRBJ2-3, reads AAGVIQSPRHLIKEKRETATLKCYPIPRHDTVYWYQQGPGQDPQFLISFYEKMQSDKGSIPDRFSAQQFSDYHSELNMSSLELGDSALYFCASSPRGSGGHTDTQYFGPGTRLTVL.

V usage is TRBV6-1 and J usage is TRBJ1-1; tentatively, D is TRBD1 (6 bases). CDR3 length: 14 amino acids. V shed 3 bases and J shed 11 bases, with 19 bases lying between them. The V gene's germline CDR1 is MNHNS and CDR2 SASEGT. The CDR3 nucleotides read TGTGCCAGCAGTGAGGCATCGGGACACTCTGCGGCTTTCTTT. It translates to CASSEASGHSAAFF.

J is TRBJ1-6 and V is TRBV4-2; no definite D call. V lost 0 bases and J lost 8, with 8 bases in between. This CDR3 is built from 14 residues. CDR1 is LGHNA and CDR2 is YNFKEQ in the germline V gene. The CDR3: CASSQDGYDSPLHF. CDR3 nucleotide sequence: TGTGCCAGCAGCCAAGACGGGTATGATTCACCCCTCCACTTT.

In its sample, this clonotype was seen a few times. V and J are TRBV6-5 and TRBJ2-2, with 12 positions matching TRBD2. Germline V gene sequence: CDR1 MNHEY, CDR2 SVGAGI. Unmatched junction bases numbered 5, after V lost 0 bases and J lost 6 bases. There are 17 residues in the CDR3. CDR3: CASSYSLAGGIAGELFF. CDR3 nucleotides: TGTGCCAGCAGTTACTCTCTAGCGGGGGGGATCGCCGGGGAGCTGTTTTTT.

In its sample, this clonotype was seen a few times. V gene TRBV10-3 combines with J gene TRBJ1-6, with D uncertain. The CDR3 is made up of 12 amino acids. Germline CDR1 is ENHRY and CDR2 is SYGVKD. Trimming cost V 8 bases and J 7 bases, with 9 bases left between them. The chain's CDR3 is CAIAFGNSPLHF. For the CDR3, the DNA is TGTGCCATCGCTTTCGGAAATTCACCCCTCCACTTT.

This clonotype was seen a few times. The CDR3 nucleotides are TGTGCCAGCAGCAAACGGAGCTCGGGCAGGGAGCTGTTTTTT. Translation gives CASSKRSSGRELFF. V is TRBV21-1 and J is TRBJ2-2. TRBV21-1 corresponds to a pseudogene. There are 14 residues in the CDR3.

V gene TRBV7-8 combines with J gene TRBJ2-1; D is possibly TRBD1 or TRBD2 (5 bases each). CDR3 size: 12 residues. Germline loops: CDR1 SGHVS, CDR2 FQNEAQ. Trimming stripped 4 bases from V and 9 bases from J, with 10 bases between. CDR3 sequence (DNA): TGTGCCAGCAGCTCAGGGAGTTTTGAGCAGTTCTTC. Translating gives CASSSGSFEQFF.

The V call is TRBV6-5, the J call TRBJ1-6; perhaps TRBD1 as D (5 bases). CDR1 is MNHEY, CDR2 SVGAGI, per germline. V gave up 0 bases and J gave up 10 bases, with 19 bases separating them. The CDR3 covers 17 residues. The CDR3 region has the DNA TGTGCCAGCAGTTACTCGACAACGGCCCCTCGGGACTCACCCCTCCACTTT. The encoded protein is CASSYSTTAPRDSPLHF.

This clonotype has a handful of counts. CDR3 DNA: TGTGCCAGCAGCGCCGTCGGGCAGGCCACAGATACGCAGTATTTT. As protein: CASSAVGQATDTQYF. V gene TRBV11-3 combines with J gene TRBJ2-3, with D unresolved. Germline V gene data show CDR1 as SGHNT and CDR2 as YENEEA. V was cut by 5 bases and J by 2 bases, with 14 bases left in between. The CDR3 has 15 amino acids.

This clonotype was seen only a few times. This chain connects TRBV5-1 to TRBJ1-4, with D unresolved. Trimming cost V 4 bases and J 8 bases, with 12 bases left between them. Germline CDR1 reads SGHRS; CDR2 reads YFSETQ. The CDR3 consists of 13 residues. The CDR3 DNA is TGCGCCAGCAGCCCCCGATTTAAGGAAAAACTGTTTTTT. It encodes CASSPRFKEKLFF.

The rearrangement joins TRBV29-1 to TRBJ2-2, with D perhaps given as TRBD1 or TRBD2 (5 bases each). Germline V gene data show CDR1 as SQVTM and CDR2 as ANQGSEA. This CDR3 spans 14 amino acids. The V gene lost 2 bases and the J gene lost 4 bases, with 11 bases spanning the gap. The chain's CDR3 is CSVESRGRTGELFF. DNA of the CDR3: TGCAGCGTTGAATCCCGGGGACGCACCGGGGAGCTGTTTTTT.